This T cell receptor (beta chain) derives from a study of shared clonotypes between healthy human individuals. About the study: A few men and a couple of women, aged 18 to 49, were donors. Regarding the study as a whole: Shared clonotypes: approximately 5.3% naive CD4, around 3.7% naive CD8, about 2.2% memory CD4, under 0.45% memory CD8. The donor pool, a small one, limited the genetic and exposure-history diversity represented.

Germline V gene lookup returns CDR1 MDHEN and CDR2 SYDVKM. The V end was cut by 2 bases, the J end by 6 bases, with 4 bases between. The CDR3 runs to 12 residues. In the source study's methods: Junction-only sequences produced by ImmunoSEQ had no quality scores, so filtering differed. Profiling relied on immunoSEQ multiplex PCR, and the TCRdb table lists in-frame clones only, not all of them. The V and J calls and the clone size are those of that table, but D and trimming were determined from the DNA. The table records millions of clones, just over 90% of them present only once. As regards this clone: Its target is unknown. Other DNA sequences in this sample translate to the same CDR3.

The rearrangement joins TRBV28 to TRBJ2-2, with D unresolved. The clonotype originates from a man younger than 30 in good health. Some clones in this sample may be carry-over from other donors' samples. Material for sequencing was naive CD4+ T cells from PBMCs. This sample's subset: CD45RA+ positively selected. As DNA, the CDR3 is TGTGCCAGCAGTTTAGGTGCCGGGGAGCTGTTTTTT. Its protein product is CASSLGAGELFF.